The clone carrying this T cell receptor (beta chain) showed up just once. The data were obtained in a study of T cell changes during pregnancy in multiple sclerosis. Germline assignment: CDR1 SGDLS and CDR2 YYNGEE. CDR3 length: 18 amino acids. V was pared by 4 bases and J by 3 bases, with 12 bases of the junction left unmatched. Clones were read by immunoSEQ multiplex PCR, and TCRdb kept only the in-frame ones, dropping some. The sample yields about 38,000 clones, approximately 94% seen once. The TCR originated in a female donor with multiple sclerosis, enrolled in a pregnancy study. The material sequenced was CD4+ T cells from peripheral blood mononuclear cells, taken in the second trimester of pregnancy. The V and J genes are TRBV9 and TRBJ1-3; 11 bases line up with TRBD1. CDR3 in amino acids: CASSPSPRTGGNGNTIYF. DNA for the CDR3: TGTGCCAGCAGCCCATCCCCCAGGACAGGGGGCAATGGAAACACCATATATTTT.